The clone carrying this T cell receptor beta chain turned up a few times. MiXCR, run by TCRdb on the RACE reads, gives a single entry per CDR3 protein. The table has 190,000 or so distinct CDR3 sequences, 24% seen once. Time point specified: patch test 3, about 24 weeks after DPC sensitization. Described treatment: therapeutic diphenylcyclopropenone sensitization with weekly scalp DPC. The source of the sample is a study of human T cells and chemical hapten exposure. The CDR3 has 13 residues. Deletions cut 1 base from V and 4 bases from J, with 8 bases between. Germline V lookup: CDR1 SNHLY, CDR2 FYNNEI.

This TCR was recovered from a woman aged 40-49 years with alopecia areata. Some clones in this sample may be carry-over from other donors' samples. V and J are TRBV2 and TRBJ2-7; TRBD2 is a possible D gene (5 bases). Source: whole blood, taken in connection with sensitization to the hapten diphenylcyclopropenone (DPC). The CDR3 sequence is CASSEGPGYEQYF. The CDR3 nucleotides read TGTGCCAGCAGTGAAGGTCCGGGATACGAGCAGTACTTC.